This record looks at one T cell receptor (beta chain) sequence and its context. Deletions cut 1 base from V and 1 base from J, with 11 bases between. Germline V CDR1 and CDR2: SGHKS, YYEKEE (reference sequence). The length of the CDR3 is 15 residues. The sample originates from a study of Ad26.COV2.S vaccination and SARS-CoV-2 variants. Treatment: some 20 received Ad26.COV2.S at low or high dose, single or two shots; 5 received placebo; per-sample allocation not given. Vaccine and placebo recipients were sampled on day 63 after the first injection. The assay was immunoSEQ multiplex PCR, and TCRdb's table has in-frame clones only and misses some. The sample contains approximately 410,000 clones, more than 75% of which appear only once.

This chain links TRBV5-5 with TRBJ1-1; D perhaps matches TRBD1 (6 bases). Source: peripheral blood, taken in a trial of Ad26.COV2.S vaccine versus placebo. The TCR comes from a person aged 18-65 years who received the Ad26.COV2.S COVID-19 vaccine or a placebo. CDR3 in amino acids: CASSLSGGGNTEAFF. The CDR3 region has the DNA TGTGCCAGCAGCTTGTCCGGGGGCGGGAACACTGAAGCTTTCTTT.